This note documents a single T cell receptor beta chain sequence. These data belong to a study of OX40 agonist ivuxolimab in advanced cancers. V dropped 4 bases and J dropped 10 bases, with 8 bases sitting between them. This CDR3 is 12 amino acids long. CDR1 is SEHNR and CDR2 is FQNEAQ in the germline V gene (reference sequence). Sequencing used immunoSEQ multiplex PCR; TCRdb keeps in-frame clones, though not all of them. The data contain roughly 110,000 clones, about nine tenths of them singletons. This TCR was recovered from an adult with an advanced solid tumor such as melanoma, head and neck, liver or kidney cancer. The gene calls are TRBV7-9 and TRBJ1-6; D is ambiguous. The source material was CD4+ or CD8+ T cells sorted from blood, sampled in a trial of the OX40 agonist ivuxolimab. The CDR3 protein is CASSSTISPLHF. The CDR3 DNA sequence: TGTGCCAGCAGCTCTACAATCTCACCCCTCCACTTT.